The next 21 T cell receptor beta chains were all read from a single sample in a study of blood T cells in healthy people across ages. Sample-barcoded 5' priming and a J-beta primer mix drove a second PCR of 7 to 11 cycles. TCRdb reprocessed the 5' RACE reads with MiXCR, giving one entry per CDR3 protein. The sample carries approximately 780,000 distinct CDR3 sequences, around 25% recorded once. Separately, the same data were catalogued under a study of T cells of mothers and their children.

Sequencing was done on a sample of blood. The receptors come from a boy between 10 and 17 years old in good health.

A few counts support this clonotype. J is TRBJ2-3 and V is TRBV7-9; TRBD2 aligns across 9 bases. CDR3 size: 14 residues. Germline V CDR1 and CDR2: SEHNR, FQNEAQ (reference sequence). V shed 5 bases and J 4 bases; nucleotides not matched to a gene: 4. The CDR3 sequence is CASSLTSGPDTQYF. The CDR3 DNA is TGTGCCAGCAGCCTGACTAGCGGCCCAGATACGCAGTATTTT.

The chain links TRBV20-1 to TRBJ1-4, with unresolved D. This CDR3 contains 15 residues. Germline V gene sequence: CDR1 DFQATT, CDR2 SNEGSKA (reference sequence). The germline V and J ends were trimmed by 0 bases and 3 bases, with 11 bases remaining between them. The CDR3 DNA sequence: TGCAGTGCTAGAGATCGGAGGAGCGCTAATGAAAAACTGTTTTTT. Protein: CSARDRRSANEKLFF.

V and J are TRBV29-1 and TRBJ2-1; TRBD1 agrees at 10 bases. This CDR3 contains 13 residues. Trimming cost V 7 bases and J 7 bases; bases outside gene matches: 7. Germline CDR1 SQVTM, CDR2 ANQGSEA. The CDR3 DNA reads TGCAGCGCATCCCAGGACAGGGGGAATGAGCAGTTCTTC. Translation gives CSASQDRGNEQFF.

This rearrangement joins TRBV4-1 to TRBJ2-4; 8 bases align to TRBD2. The V and J ends lost 4 bases and 6 bases, in that order; junction bases with no gene match: 5. There are 14 residues in the CDR3. The germline CDR1 and CDR2 sequences are MGHRA and YSYEKL. The CDR3 region has the DNA TGCGCCAGCAGCCCGGGGGGGACTCCAAACATTCAGTACTTC. Its protein product is CASSPGGTPNIQYF.

This clonotype was counted between two and nine times. V gene TRBV12-3 or TRBV12-4 combines with J gene TRBJ2-1, with 15 bases identical to TRBD2. V trimming: 5 bases; J trimming: 4 bases; junction bases outside the gene matches: 12. The CDR3 covers 19 residues. The CDR3 sequence: CASSPGLAGGLYTYNEQFF. The CDR3 DNA follows: TGTGCCAGCAGTCCCGGACTAGCGGGGGGGCTATATACTTACAATGAGCAGTTCTTC.

This clonotype has a count of ten or more. The rearrangement uses TRBV12-3 or TRBV12-4 and TRBJ2-1, with 7 bases fitting TRBD2. V gave up 6 bases and J gave up 6 bases; unmatched junction bases: 14. The CDR3 has 16 amino acids. Here the CDR3 reads CASSFGGSTSRNEQFF. The CDR3 DNA sequence: TGTGCCAGCAGCTTCGGGGGGTCTACCTCCCGCAATGAGCAGTTCTTC.

The table lists this clonotype with a few counts. The CDR3 bases are TGCGCCAGCAGCTTGGGGGCCACCTCCGGCCTGGAGCAGTACTTC. This gives the protein CASSLGATSGLEQYF. This chain connects TRBV5-1 to TRBJ2-5; D unresolved. This CDR3 spans 15 amino acids. Trimming removed 0 bases at V and 11 bases at J, with 20 bases between. The germline CDR1 and CDR2 sequences are SGHRS and YFSETQ. Based on the CDR3 plus reference TRBV5-1 and TRBJ2-5, the full variable domain is KAGVTQTPRYLIKTRGQQVTLSCSPISGHRSVSWYQQTPGQGLQFLFEYFSETQRNKGNFPGRFSGRQFSNSRSEMNVSTLELGDSALYLCASSLGATSGLEQYFGPGTRLLVL.

The rearrangement uses TRBV12-3 or TRBV12-4 and TRBJ1-1; D might be TRBD1 (6 bases). This CDR3 spans 14 amino acids. The CDR3 nucleotides are TGTGTCGGCAGCCCTACAGGGCAGAGCACTGAAGCTTTCTTT. This encodes CVGSPTGQSTEAFF.

This rearrangement joins TRBV6-5 to TRBJ2-6; weak D call: TRBD2 (7 bases). V lost 6 bases, J lost 0 bases, and 15 bases lay in between. Germline V gives CDR1 MNHEY, CDR2 SVGAGI. The CDR3 is 17 residues long. The CDR3 sequence is CASSLMGGRSGANVLTF. The CDR3 bases are TGTGCCAGCAGCCTCATGGGGGGGCGCTCTGGGGCCAACGTCCTGACTTTC.

This chain joins TRBV27 and TRBJ2-1; D is uncertain. Deletions cut 2 bases from V and 1 base from J, with 18 bases between. This CDR3 is 18 amino acids long. CDR1 is MNHEY, CDR2 SMNVEV, per germline (reference sequence). For the CDR3, the DNA is TGTGCCAGCAGTTTAAAGGGCGGTCGTGGTTTATCCTACAATGAGCAGTTCTTC. Its translation is CASSLKGGRGLSYNEQFF.

Only a few counts were recorded for this clonotype. The CDR3 does not close with the conserved phenylalanine or tryptophan, likely indicating a read error. This chain links TRBV27 with TRBJ2-5; no definite D call. The end of the DNA aligns better with TRBJ2-1, so the J call may be wrong. Germline V gene lookup returns CDR1 MNHEY and CDR2 SMNVEV (reference sequence). This CDR3 spans 15 amino acids. The CDR3 DNA reads TGTGCCAGCAGTTTAAAAGAGGTTCGAGGTAATGAGCAGTTCTTG. Protein: CASSLKEVRGNEQFL.

This clonotype was seen a handful of times. CDR3 nucleotide sequence: TGTGCCACCAGCAGAGGGAAGGGAGAGACCCAGTACTTC. It translates to CATSRGKGETQYF. The V call is TRBV15, the J call TRBJ2-5, with D uncertain. Germline V gives CDR1 LNHNV, CDR2 YYDKDF (reference sequence). The CDR3 extends over 13 amino acids. V was pared by 1 base and J by 4 bases, with 7 bases between.

The chain is built from TRBV20-1 and TRBJ1-2; D gene uncertain. The V gene lost 3 bases and the J gene lost 4 bases, with 9 bases spanning the gap. The germline gives CDR1 DFQATT, CDR2 SNEGSKA (reference sequence). This CDR3 spans 12 amino acids. The CDR3 DNA sequence: TGCAGTGCTAGTCCCCATTCCTATGGCTACACCTTC. Amino acids: CSASPHSYGYTF.

J is TRBJ1-2 and V is TRBV29-1; tentative D call: TRBD1 (6 bases). Between the trimmed V and J ends, which lost 6 bases and 0 bases, there was a span of 14 bases. The germline CDR1 and CDR2 sequences are SQVTM and ANQGSEA. This CDR3 has 14 amino acids. CDR3 DNA sequence: TGCAGCGTGGGTCGTACAGGGTCTAACTATGGCTACACCTTC. This encodes CSVGRTGSNYGYTF. Drawing the rest from reference TRBV29-1 and TRBJ1-2, the complete variable domain is SAVISQKPSRDICQRGTSLTIQCQVDSQVTMMFWYRQQPGQSLTLIATANQGSEATYESGFVIDKFPISRPNLTFSTLTVSNMSPEDSSIYLCSVGRTGSNYGYTFGSGTRLTVV.

This chain links TRBV12-3 or TRBV12-4 with TRBJ1-2, with D perhaps TRBD1 (6 bases). The length of the CDR3 is 15 residues. V was clipped by 6 bases and J by 3 bases, with 17 bases between them. CDR3 DNA sequence: TGTGCCAGCAGCCACCTCCGGGGGGCAGACTATGGCTACACCTTC. Protein: CASSHLRGADYGYTF.

In its sample, this clonotype was seen a few times. The chain couples TRBV5-1 to TRBJ2-5; tentatively, D is TRBD1 or TRBD2 (6 bases each). The J call may not be correct, given that the DNA end is closer to TRBJ2-7. Germline-derived CDR1 and CDR2 are SGHRS and YFSETQ. The CDR3 runs to 17 residues. CDR3 region: CASSFPSGTGGPHEQYF. The CDR3 DNA follows: TGCGCCAGCAGCTTCCCGTCCGGGACTGGGGGCCCGCACGAGCAGTACTTC.

A few counts support this clonotype. The V and J genes are TRBV9 and TRBJ1-6; maybe TRBD1 (5 bases). Trimming removed 0 bases at V and 7 bases at J, with 11 bases between. Germline V lookup: CDR1 SGDLS, CDR2 YYNGEE. CDR3 length equals 15 residues. The CDR3 region is CASSVVGGKNSPLHF. In DNA, the CDR3 is TGTGCCAGCAGCGTAGTCGGGGGGAAGAATTCACCCCTCCACTTT.

The CDR3 DNA follows: TGCGCCAGCAGCTTGGACGGGACAGGGGGCAGTGGCTACACCTTC. Protein sequence: CASSLDGTGGSGYTF. V is TRBV5-1 and J is TRBJ1-2, with 12 bases identical to TRBD1. This CDR3 is built from 15 residues. V was clipped by 0 bases and J by 7 bases; unmatched bases: 4. From germline, CDR1 is SGHRS and CDR2 YFSETQ. Combining the CDR3 with reference TRBV5-1 and TRBJ1-2 gives the whole variable domain KAGVTQTPRYLIKTRGQQVTLSCSPISGHRSVSWYQQTPGQGLQFLFEYFSETQRNKGNFPGRFSGRQFSNSRSEMNVSTLELGDSALYLCASSLDGTGGSGYTFGSGTRLTVV.

There are a few counts of this clonotype. The J gene is TRBJ2-3, the V gene TRBV10-3, with 8 bases fitting TRBD2. The CDR3 is 13 residues long. Germline CDR1 is ENHRY and CDR2 is SYGVKD. The ends lost 10 bases at V and 2 bases at J; junction bases unmatched: 5. DNA of the CDR3: TGTGCCACCCAGCGGGGGCACACAGATACGCAGTATTTT. As protein: CATQRGHTDTQYF.

The chain has TRBV20-1 and TRBJ1-5; 8 nucleotides match TRBD1. J was trimmed by 1 base and V by 5 bases; bases with no gene match: 7. The CDR3 sequence is 15 residues long. Per the germline V gene, CDR1 is DFQATT and CDR2 is SNEGSKA (reference sequence). The CDR3 bases are TGCAGTGCTGGAAGACAGGGGATCAGCAATCAGCCCCAGCATTTT. As protein: CSAGRQGISNQPQHF.

A few counts support this clonotype. This chain uses TRBV2 with TRBJ2-7, with 9 bases matching TRBD1. The V gene end was trimmed by 6 bases and the J gene end by 7 bases; junction bases not matched to a gene: 13. CDR3 length: 15 amino acids. Germline CDR1 is SNHLY and CDR2 is FYNNEI. The CDR3, as DNA: TGTGCCAGCAGGCCCACCGGGACAGGGATAGGAGAGCAGTACTTC. This codes for CASRPTGTGIGEQYF.